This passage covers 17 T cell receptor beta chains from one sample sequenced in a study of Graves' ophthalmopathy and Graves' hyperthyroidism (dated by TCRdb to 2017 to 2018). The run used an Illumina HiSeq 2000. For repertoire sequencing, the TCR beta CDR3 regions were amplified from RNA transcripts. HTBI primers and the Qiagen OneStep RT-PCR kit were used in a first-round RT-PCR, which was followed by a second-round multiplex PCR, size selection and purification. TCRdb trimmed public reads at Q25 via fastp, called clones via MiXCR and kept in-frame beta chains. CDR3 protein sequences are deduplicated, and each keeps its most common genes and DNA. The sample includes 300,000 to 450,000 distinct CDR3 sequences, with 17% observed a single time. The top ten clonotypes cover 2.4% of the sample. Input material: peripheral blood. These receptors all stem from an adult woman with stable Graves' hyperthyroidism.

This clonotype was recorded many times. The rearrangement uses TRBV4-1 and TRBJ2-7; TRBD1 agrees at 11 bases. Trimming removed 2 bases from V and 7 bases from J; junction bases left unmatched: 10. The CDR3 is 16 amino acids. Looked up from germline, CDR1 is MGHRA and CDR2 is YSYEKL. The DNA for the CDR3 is TGCGCCAGCAGCCAATCCCCCGGGACAGGGGGACGAGAGCAGTACTTC. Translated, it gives CASSQSPGTGGREQYF.

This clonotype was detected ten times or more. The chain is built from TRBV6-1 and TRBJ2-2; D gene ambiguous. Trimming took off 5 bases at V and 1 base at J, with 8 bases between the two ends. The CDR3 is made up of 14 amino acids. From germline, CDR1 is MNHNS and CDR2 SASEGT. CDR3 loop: CASSRMMNTGELFF. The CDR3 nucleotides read TGTGCCAGCAGTCGAATGATGAACACCGGGGAGCTGTTTTTT.

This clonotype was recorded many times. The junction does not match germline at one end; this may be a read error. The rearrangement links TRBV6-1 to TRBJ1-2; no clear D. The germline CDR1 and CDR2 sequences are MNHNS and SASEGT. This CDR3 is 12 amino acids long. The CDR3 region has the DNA TGTGCCAGCATTCAACAGCCGTATGGCTACGCCTTC. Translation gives CASIQQPYGYAF.

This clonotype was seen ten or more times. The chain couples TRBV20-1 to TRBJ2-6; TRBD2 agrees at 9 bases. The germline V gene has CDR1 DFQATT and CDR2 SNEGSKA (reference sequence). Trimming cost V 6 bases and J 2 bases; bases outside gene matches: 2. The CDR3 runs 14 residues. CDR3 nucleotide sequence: TGCAGTGCCCGCGGGGGGGCTGGGGCCAACGTCCTGACTTTC. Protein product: CSARGGAGANVLTF.

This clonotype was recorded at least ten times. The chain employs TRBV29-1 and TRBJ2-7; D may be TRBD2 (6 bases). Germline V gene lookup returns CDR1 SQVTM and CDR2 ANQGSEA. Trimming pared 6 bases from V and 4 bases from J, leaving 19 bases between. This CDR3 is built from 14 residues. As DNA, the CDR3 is TGCAGCGTAGCTAAGGTTAGCGGAGCTTACGAGCAGTACTTC. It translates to CSVAKVSGAYEQYF.

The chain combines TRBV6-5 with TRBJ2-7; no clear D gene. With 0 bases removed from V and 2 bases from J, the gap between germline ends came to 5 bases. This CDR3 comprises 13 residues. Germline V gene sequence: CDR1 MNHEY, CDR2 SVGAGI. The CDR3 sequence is CASSYSVAYEQYF. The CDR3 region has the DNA TGTGCCAGCAGTTACTCCGTGGCCTACGAGCAGTACTTC.

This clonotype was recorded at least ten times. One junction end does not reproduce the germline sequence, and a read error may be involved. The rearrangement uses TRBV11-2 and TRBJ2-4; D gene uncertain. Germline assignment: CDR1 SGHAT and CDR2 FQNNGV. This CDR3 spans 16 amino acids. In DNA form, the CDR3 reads TGTGCCAGCAGGTCTATTTCCCGCGAGACCAAAAACATTAAGTACTTC. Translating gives CASRSISRETKNIKYF.

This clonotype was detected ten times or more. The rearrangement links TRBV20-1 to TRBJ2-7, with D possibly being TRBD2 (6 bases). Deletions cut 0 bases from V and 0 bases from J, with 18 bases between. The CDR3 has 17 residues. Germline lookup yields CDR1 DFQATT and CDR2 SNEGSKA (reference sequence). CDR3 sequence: CSARDGGLGRNSYEQYF. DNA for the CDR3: TGCAGTGCTAGAGATGGAGGGTTGGGACGCAACTCCTACGAGCAGTACTTC.

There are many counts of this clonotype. The CDR3 is CASSFPSLEYEQYF. Here the CDR3 DNA reads TGTGCCAGCAGTTTTCCTAGCTTGGAGTACGAGCAGTACTTC. V gene TRBV28 combines with J gene TRBJ2-7, with D perhaps TRBD2 (5 bases). With 3 bases removed from V and 4 bases from J, the gap between germline ends came to 13 bases. The CDR3 has 14 residues. CDR1 and CDR2 from the germline V gene are MDHEN and SYDVKM. Full variable domain (remainder filled in from reference TRBV28 and TRBJ2-7): DVKVTQSSRYLVKRTGEKVFLECVQDMDHENMFWYRQDPGLGLRLIYFSYDVKMKEKGDIPEGYSVSREKKERFSLILESASTNQTSMYLCASSFPSLEYEQYFGPGTRLTVT.

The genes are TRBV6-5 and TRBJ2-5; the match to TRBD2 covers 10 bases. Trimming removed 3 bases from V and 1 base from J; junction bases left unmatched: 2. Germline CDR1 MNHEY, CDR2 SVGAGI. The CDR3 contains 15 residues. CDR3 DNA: TGTGCCAGCAGTTATCAGCGGGGGGGCCAAGAGACCCAGTACTTC. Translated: CASSYQRGGQETQYF.

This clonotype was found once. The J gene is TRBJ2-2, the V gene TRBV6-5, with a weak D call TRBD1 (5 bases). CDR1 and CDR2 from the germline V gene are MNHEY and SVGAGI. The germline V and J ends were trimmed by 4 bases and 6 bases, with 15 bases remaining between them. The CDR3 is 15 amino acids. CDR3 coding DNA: TGTGCCAGCAGTTTCTCAGGGATAGGCGCCGGGGAGCTGTTTTTT. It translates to CASSFSGIGAGELFF.

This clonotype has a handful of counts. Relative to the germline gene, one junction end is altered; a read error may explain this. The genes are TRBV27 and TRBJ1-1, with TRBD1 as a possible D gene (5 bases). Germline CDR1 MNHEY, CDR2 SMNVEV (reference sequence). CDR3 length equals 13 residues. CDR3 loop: CACSFRVGTEAFF. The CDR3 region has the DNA TGTGCCTGCAGTTTCAGGGTAGGCACTGAAGCTTTCTTT.

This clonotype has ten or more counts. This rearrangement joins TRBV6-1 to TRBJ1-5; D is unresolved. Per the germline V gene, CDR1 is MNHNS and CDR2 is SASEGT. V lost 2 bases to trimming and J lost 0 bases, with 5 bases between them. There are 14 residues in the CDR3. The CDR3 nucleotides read TGTGCCAGCAGTGAATGGTATAGCAATCAGCCCCAGCATTTT. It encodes CASSEWYSNQPQHF.

As DNA, the CDR3 is TGTGCCAGCAGCCACCCGATGGTGGCCCCCCGAGGGACGCAGTATTTT. It is translated as CASSHPMVAPRGTQYF. V is TRBV11-2 and J is TRBJ2-3, with D possibly matching TRBD2 (5 bases). The V end lost 5 bases, the J end lost 9 bases, and 24 bases lay between the germline ends. Germline V lookup: CDR1 SGHAT, CDR2 FQNNGV. The CDR3 contains 16 residues.

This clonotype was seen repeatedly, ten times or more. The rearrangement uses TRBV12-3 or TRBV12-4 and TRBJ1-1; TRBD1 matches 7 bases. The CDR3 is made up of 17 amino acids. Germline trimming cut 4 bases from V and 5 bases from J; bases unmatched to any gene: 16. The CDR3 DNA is TGTGCCAGCAGTTCGGGGCTAATATTAGGGGGCGGGACTGAAGCTTTCTTT. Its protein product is CASSSGLILGGGTEAFF.

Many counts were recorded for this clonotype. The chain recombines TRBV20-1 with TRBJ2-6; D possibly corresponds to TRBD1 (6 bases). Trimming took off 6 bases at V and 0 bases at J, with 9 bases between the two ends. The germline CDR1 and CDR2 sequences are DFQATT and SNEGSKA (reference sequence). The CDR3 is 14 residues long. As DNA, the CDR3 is TGCAGTGCACAGGGTTACTCTGGGGCCAACGTCCTGACTTTC. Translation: CSAQGYSGANVLTF.

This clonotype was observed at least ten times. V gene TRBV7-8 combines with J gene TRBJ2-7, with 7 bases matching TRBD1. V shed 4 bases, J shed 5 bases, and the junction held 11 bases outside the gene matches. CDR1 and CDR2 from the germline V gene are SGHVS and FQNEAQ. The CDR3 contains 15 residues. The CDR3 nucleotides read TGTGCCAGCAGCTCGAAATCCAAACAGGGGCACGAGCAGTACTTC. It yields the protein CASSSKSKQGHEQYF.